This T cell receptor (beta chain) emerged from a study of T-cell memory formation after mild COVID-19. Study-level information: Clustering of TCRs was largely donor specific. Study observations and caveats: Day 15 to 85 contractors were CD4/CD8 balanced; later expanders leaned CD4+.

As for this clonotype: The antigen is not known.

The CDR3 totals 15 residues. Germline V gives CDR1 SEHNR, CDR2 FQNEAQ (reference sequence). V was cut by 5 bases and J by 0 bases, with 13 bases left in between. With constant-segment primers, 5'RACE yielded cDNA libraries of TCR alpha and TCR beta that carried sample barcodes and UMIs. TCRdb used MiXCR to reprocess the 5' RACE reads, holding one entry per CDR3 protein. The sample shows hundreds of thousands of distinct CDR3 sequences, over 15% of them seen only once. The source material was PBMCs or a T cell subset sorted from them (not recorded which). The TCR was taken from a man aged 18 to 35 who had mild COVID-19 (a few samples of this study predate the infection). Cell type and time point are not known. The rearrangement uses TRBV7-9 and TRBJ1-1, with D maybe TRBD1 (6 bases). This chain's CDR3 is CASSAVRTVNTEAFF. CDR3 bases: TGTGCCAGCAGCGCGGTTAGGACAGTGAACACTGAAGCTTTCTTT. The whole variable domain, filled in from reference TRBV7-9 and TRBJ1-1, reads DTGVSQNPRHKITKRGQNVTFRCDPISEHNRLYWYRQTLGQGPEFLTYFQNEAQLEKSRLLSDRFSAERPKGSFSTLEIQRTEQGDSAMYLCASSAVRTVNTEAFFGQGTRLTVV.